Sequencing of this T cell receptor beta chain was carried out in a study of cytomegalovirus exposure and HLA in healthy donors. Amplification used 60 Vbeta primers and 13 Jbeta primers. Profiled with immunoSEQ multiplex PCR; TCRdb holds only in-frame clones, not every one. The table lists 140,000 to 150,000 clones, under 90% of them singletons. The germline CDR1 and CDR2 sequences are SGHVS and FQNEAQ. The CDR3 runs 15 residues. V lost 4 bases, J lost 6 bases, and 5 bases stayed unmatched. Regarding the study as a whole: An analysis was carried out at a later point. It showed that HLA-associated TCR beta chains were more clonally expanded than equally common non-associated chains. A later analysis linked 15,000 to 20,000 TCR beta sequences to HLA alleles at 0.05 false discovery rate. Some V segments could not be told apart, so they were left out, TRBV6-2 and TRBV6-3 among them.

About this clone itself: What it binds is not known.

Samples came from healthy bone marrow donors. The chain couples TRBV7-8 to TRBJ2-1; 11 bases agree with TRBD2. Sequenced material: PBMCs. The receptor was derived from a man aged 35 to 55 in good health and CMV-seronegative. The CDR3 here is CASSSSGTSGNEQFF. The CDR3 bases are TGTGCCAGCAGCTCCTCCGGGACTAGCGGCAATGAGCAGTTCTTC.